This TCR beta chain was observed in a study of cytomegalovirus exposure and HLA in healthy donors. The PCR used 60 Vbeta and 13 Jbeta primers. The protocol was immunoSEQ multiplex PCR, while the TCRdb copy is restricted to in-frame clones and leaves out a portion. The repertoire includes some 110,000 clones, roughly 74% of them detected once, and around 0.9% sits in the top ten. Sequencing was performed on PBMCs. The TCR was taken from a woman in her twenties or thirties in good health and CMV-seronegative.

CDR3 bases: TGTGCCAGCAGGGACAGGGGGCCGGAGCAGTACTTC. It translates to CASRDRGPEQYF. The chain is built from TRBV2 and TRBJ2-7; 11 positions match TRBD1. The germline gives CDR1 SNHLY, CDR2 FYNNEI. V was pared by 6 bases and J by 7 bases, with 2 bases of the junction left unmatched. The length of the CDR3 is 12 residues.